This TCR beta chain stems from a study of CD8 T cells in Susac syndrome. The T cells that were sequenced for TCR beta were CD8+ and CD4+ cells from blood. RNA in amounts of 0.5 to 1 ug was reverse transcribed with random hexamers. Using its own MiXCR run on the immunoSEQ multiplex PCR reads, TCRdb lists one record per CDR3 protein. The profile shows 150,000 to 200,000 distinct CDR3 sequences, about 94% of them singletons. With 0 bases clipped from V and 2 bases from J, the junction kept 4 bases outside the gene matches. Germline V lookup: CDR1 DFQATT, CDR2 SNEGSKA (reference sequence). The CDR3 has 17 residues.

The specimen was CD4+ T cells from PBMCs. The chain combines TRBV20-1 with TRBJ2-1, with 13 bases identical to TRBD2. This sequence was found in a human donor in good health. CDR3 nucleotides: TGCAGTGCTAGAGATCAGACTAGCGGGGGGACCTACAATGAGCAGTTCTTC. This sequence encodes CSARDQTSGGTYNEQFF.